This TCR beta chain was profiled in a study of regulatory T cells in long-lasting Graves disease. Arm-PCR of CDR3 regions and iRepertoire HTBI primers were the basis on which TCR beta libraries were built. TCRdb called the multiplex PCR reads again in MiXCR, with one record for every CDR3 protein. Of roughly 610,000 distinct CDR3 sequences listed, 15% to 20% were seen once; the top ten hold approximately 20%. There are many counts of this clonotype. Time point here: newly diagnosed GD, antithyroid drugs for less than 3 months. The TCR library was made from RNA that had been extracted from PBMCs in TRIzol. V was shortened by 0 bases and J by 9 bases, with 15 bases between the two germline ends. There are 14 residues in the CDR3. Germline V lookup: CDR1 MNHEY, CDR2 SVGAGI. This sample was shared with a second study, whose subject was T cells in Graves' hyperthyroidism and ophthalmopathy.

Sequencing was performed on peripheral blood mononuclear cells (PBMCs), taken at new diagnosis, from a patient treated with antithyroid drugs. V gene TRBV6-5 combines with J gene TRBJ2-7; tentative D call: TRBD2 (7 bases). The sequence derives from a woman aged 30 to 39 with Graves disease. CDR3 sequence reads: CASSYSGGAQGQYF. The CDR3 coding sequence is TGTGCCAGCAGTTACTCAGGGGGGGCGCAAGGGCAGTACTTC.